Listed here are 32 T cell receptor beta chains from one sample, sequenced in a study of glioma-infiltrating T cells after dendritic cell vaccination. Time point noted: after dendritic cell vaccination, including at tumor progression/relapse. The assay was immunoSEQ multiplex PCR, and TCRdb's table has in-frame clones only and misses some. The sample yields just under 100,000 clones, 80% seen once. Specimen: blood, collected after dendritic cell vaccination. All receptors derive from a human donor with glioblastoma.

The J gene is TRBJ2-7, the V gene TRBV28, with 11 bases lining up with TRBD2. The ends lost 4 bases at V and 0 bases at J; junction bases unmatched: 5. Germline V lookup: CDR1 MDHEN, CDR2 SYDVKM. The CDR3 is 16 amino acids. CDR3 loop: CASSSGTSGISYEQYF. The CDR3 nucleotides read TGTGCCAGCAGTTCCGGGACTAGCGGAATCTCCTACGAGCAGTACTTC.

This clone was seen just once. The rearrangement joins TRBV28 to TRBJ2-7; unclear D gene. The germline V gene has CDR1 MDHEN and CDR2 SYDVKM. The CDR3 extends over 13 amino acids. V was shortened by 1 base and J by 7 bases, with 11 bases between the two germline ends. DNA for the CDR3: TGTGCCAGCAGTTTATACATAAGTGGTGAGCAGTACTTC. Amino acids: CASSLYISGEQYF.

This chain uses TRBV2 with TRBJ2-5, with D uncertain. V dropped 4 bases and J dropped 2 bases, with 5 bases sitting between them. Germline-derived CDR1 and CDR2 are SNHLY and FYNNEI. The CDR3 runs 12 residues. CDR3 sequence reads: CASSGQQETQYF. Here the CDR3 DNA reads TGTGCCAGCAGTGGTCAACAAGAGACCCAGTACTTC.

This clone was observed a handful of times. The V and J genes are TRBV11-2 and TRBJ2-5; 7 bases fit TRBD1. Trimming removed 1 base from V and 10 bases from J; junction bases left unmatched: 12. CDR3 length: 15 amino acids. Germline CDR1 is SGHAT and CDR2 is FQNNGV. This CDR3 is CASSLGQGPGYYQYF. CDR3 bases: TGTGCCAGCAGCTTAGGACAGGGTCCCGGTTATTACCAGTACTTC.

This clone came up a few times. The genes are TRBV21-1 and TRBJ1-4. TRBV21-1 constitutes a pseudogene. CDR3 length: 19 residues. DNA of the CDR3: TGTGCCAGCAGCAAAGCGGAGGACGGGATCGTTGCAACTAATGAAAAACTGTTTTTT. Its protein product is CASSKAEDGIVATNEKLFF.

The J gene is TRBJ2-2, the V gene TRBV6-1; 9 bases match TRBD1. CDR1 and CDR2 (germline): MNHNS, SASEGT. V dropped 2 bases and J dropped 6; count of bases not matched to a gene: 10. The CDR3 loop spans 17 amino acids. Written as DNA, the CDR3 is TGTGCCAGCAGTGAAATGATGACAGGGGGATTCGCCGGGGAGCTGTTTTTT. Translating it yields CASSEMMTGGFAGELFF.

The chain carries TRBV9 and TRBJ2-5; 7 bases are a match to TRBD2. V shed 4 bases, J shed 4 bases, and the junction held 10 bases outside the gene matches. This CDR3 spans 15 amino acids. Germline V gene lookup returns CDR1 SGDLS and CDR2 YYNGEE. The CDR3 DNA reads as TGTGCCAGCAGCTTAGCCGAGTTAGCGGGAGAGACCCAGTACTTC. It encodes CASSLAELAGETQYF. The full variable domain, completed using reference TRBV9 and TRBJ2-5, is DSGVTQTPKHLITATGQRVTLRCSPRSGDLSVYWYQQSLDQGLQFLIQYYNGEERAKGNILERFSAQQFPDLHSELNLSSLELGDSALYFCASSLAELAGETQYFGPGTRLLVL.

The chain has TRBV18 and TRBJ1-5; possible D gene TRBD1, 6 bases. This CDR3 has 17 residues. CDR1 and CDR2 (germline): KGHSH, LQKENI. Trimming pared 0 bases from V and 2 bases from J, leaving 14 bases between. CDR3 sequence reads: CASSPPGGGDGNQPQHF. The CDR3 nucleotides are TGTGCCAGCTCACCACCAGGCGGGGGCGACGGCAATCAGCCCCAGCATTTT.

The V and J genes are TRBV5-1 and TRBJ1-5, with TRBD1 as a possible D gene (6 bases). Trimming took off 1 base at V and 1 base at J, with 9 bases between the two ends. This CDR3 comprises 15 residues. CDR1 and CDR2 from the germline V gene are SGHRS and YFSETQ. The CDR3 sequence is CASSLTGMSNQPQHF. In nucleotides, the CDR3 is TGCGCCAGCAGCTTGACAGGGATGAGCAATCAGCCCCAGCATTTT.

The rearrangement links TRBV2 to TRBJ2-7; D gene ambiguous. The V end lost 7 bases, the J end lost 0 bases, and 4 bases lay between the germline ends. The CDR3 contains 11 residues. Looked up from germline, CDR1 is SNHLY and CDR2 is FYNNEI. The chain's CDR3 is CASTSSYEQYF. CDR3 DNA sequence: TGTGCCAGCACTAGCTCCTACGAGCAGTACTTC.

CDR3 residues: CSVEGDRGPDGYTF. Here the CDR3 DNA reads TGCAGCGTTGAAGGGGACAGGGGGCCTGACGGCTACACCTTC. The chain combines TRBV29-1 with TRBJ1-2; 12 bases match TRBD1. Germline-derived CDR1 and CDR2 are SQVTM and ANQGSEA. The ends lost 1 base at V and 8 bases at J; junction bases unmatched: 5. The CDR3 covers 14 residues.

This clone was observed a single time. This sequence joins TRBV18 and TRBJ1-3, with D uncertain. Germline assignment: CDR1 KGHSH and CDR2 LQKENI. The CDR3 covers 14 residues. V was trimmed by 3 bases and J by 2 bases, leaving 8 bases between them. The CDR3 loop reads CASSPGVTGNTIYF. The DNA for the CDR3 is TGTGCCAGCTCACCCGGGGTTACTGGAAACACCATATATTTT.

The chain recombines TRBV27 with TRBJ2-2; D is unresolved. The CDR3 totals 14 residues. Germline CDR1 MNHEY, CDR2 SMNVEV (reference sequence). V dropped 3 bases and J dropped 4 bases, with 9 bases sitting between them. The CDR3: CASSLSGGTGELFF. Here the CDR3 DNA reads TGTGCCAGCAGTTTGTCAGGTGGCACCGGGGAGCTGTTTTTT.

Here the CDR3 DNA reads TGTGCCAGCAGTTACTTGGCAAACTATGGCTACACCTTC. Its protein product is CASSYLANYGYTF. The genes are TRBV6-5 and TRBJ1-2; D remains unclear. Per germline, CDR1 MNHEY and CDR2 SVGAGI. Trimming shortened V by 1 base and J by 2 bases, and 5 bases separated the two germline ends. The CDR3 extends over 13 amino acids.

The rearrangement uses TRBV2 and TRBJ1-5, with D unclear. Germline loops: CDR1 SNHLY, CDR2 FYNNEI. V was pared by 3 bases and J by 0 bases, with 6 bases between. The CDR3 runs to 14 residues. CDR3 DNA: TGTGCCAGCAGTGACGGGTTTAGCAATCAGCCCCAGCATTTT. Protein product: CASSDGFSNQPQHF.

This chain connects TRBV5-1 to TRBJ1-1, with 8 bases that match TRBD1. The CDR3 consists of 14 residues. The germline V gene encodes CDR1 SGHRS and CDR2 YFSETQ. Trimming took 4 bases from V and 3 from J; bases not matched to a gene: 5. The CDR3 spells CASSRGQGDTEAFF. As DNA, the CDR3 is TGCGCCAGCAGCCGAGGACAGGGAGACACTGAAGCTTTCTTT.

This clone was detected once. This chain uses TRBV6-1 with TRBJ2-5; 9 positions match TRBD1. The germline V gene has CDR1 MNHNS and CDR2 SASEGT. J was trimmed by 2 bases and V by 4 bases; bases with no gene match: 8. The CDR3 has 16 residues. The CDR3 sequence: CASSGQDRGKQETQYF. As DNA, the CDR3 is TGTGCCAGCAGTGGACAGGACAGGGGCAAACAAGAGACCCAGTACTTC.

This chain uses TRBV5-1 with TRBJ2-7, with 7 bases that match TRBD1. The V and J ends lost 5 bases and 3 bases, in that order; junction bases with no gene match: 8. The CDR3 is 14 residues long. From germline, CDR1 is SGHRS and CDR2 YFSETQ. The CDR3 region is CASRAGTANYEQYF. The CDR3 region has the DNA TGCGCCAGCAGGGCCGGGACAGCGAACTACGAGCAGTACTTC. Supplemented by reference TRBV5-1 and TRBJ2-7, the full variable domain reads KAGVTQTPRYLIKTRGQQVTLSCSPISGHRSVSWYQQTPGQGLQFLFEYFSETQRNKGNFPGRFSGRQFSNSRSEMNVSTLELGDSALYLCASRAGTANYEQYFGPGTRLTVT.

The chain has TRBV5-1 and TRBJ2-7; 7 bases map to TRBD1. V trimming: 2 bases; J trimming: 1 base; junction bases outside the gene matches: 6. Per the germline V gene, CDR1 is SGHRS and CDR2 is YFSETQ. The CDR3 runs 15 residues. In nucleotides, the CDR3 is TGCGCCAGCAGCTTCCGACAGGGATTATCCTACGAGCAGTACTTC. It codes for CASSFRQGLSYEQYF.

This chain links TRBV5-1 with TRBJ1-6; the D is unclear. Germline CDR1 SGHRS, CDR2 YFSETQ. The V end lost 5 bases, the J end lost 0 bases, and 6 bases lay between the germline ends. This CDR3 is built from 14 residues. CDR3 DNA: TGCGCCAGCAGAGCAGGCTCCTATAATTCACCCCTCCACTTT. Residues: CASRAGSYNSPLHF.

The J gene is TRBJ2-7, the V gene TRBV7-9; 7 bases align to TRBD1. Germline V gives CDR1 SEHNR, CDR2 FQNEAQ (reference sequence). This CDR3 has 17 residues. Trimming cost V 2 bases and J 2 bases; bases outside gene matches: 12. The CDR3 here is CASSLKRTGKVPYEQYF. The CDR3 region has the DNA TGTGCCAGCAGCTTAAAAAGGACAGGCAAGGTTCCCTACGAGCAGTACTTC.

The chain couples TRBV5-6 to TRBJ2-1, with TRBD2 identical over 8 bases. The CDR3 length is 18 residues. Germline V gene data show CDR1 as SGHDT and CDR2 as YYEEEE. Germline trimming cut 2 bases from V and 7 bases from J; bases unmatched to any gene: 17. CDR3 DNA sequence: TGTGCCAGCAGCTTAATGCTCGACGGGAGGGCATTGGTAAATGAGCAGTTCTTC. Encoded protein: CASSLMLDGRALVNEQFF.

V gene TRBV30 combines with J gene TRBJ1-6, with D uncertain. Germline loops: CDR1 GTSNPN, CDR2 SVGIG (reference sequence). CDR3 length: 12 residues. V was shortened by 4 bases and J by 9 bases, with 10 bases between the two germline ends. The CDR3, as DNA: TGTGCCTGGAATTCCAGACTTTCACCCCTCCACTTT. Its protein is CAWNSRLSPLHF.

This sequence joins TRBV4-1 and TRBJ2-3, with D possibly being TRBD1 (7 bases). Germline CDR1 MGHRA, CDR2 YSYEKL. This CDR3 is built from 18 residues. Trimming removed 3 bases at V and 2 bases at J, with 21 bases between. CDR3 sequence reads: CASSHKTGGTASTDTQYF. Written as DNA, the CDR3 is TGCGCCAGCAGCCACAAAACTGGAGGGACAGCATCCACAGATACGCAGTATTTT.

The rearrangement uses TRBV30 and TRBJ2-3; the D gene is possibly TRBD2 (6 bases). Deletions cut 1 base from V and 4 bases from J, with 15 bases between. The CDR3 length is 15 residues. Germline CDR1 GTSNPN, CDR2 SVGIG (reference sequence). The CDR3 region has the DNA TGTGCCTGGAGTGAGGCGGGGAGCTATGCAGATACGCAGTATTTT. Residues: CAWSEAGSYADTQYF.

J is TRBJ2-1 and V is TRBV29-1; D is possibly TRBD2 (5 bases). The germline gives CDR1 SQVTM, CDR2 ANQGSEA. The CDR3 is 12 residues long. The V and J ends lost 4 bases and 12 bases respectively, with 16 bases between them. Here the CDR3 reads CSVGPPGGSQFF. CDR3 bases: TGCAGCGTTGGGCCCCCTGGAGGTTCGCAGTTCTTC.

For the CDR3, the DNA is TGCAGCACCTCCCTGGTAGACGGGGAGACCCAGTACTTC. Translation gives CSTSLVDGETQYF. V gene TRBV29-1 combines with J gene TRBJ2-5; D unresolved. The CDR3 has 13 residues. Trimming cost V 8 bases and J 5 bases, with 18 bases left between them. Germline V gene sequence: CDR1 SQVTM, CDR2 ANQGSEA.

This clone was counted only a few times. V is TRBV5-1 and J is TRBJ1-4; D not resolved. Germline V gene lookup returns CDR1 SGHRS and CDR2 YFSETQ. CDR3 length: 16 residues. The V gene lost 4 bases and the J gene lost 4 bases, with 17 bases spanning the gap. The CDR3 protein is CASSNGPAGNNEKLFF. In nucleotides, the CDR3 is TGCGCCAGCAGCAACGGCCCGGCCGGGAATAATGAAAAACTGTTTTTT.

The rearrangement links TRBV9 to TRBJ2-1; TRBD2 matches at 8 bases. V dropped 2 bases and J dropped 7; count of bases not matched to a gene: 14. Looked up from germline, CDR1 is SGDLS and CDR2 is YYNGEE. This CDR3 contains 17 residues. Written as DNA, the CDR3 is TGTGCCAGCAGCGTCGTAGTCGGAGTAGCGGGGAGGAATGAGCAGTTCTTC. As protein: CASSVVVGVAGRNEQFF.

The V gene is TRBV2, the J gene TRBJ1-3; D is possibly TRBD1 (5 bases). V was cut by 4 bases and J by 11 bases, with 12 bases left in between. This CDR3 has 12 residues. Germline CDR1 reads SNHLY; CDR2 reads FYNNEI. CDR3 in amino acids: CASSARRGAIYF. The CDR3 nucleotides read TGTGCCAGCAGTGCTCGGAGGGGAGCCATATATTTT.

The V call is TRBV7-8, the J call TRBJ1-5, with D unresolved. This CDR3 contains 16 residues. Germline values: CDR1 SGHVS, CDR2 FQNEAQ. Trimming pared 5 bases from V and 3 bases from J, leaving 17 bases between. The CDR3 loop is CASSLPPGYNNQPQHF. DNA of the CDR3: TGTGCCAGCAGCCTGCCGCCGGGGTATAACAATCAGCCCCAGCATTTT.

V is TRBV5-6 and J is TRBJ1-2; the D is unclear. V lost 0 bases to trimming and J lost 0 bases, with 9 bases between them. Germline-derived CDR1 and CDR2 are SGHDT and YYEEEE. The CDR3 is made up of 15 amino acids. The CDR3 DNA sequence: TGTGCCAGCAGCTTGGCAAGGAGAGCTAACTATGGCTACACCTTC. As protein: CASSLARRANYGYTF. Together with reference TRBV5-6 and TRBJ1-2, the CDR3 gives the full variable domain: DAGVTQSPTHLIKTRGQQVTLRCSPKSGHDTVSWYQQALGQGPQFIFQYYEEEERQRGNFPDRFSGHQFPNYSSELNVNALLLGDSALYLCASSLARRANYGYTFGSGTRLTVV.